A single T cell receptor (beta chain) is shown here with its context. Germline V gene sequence: CDR1 SGHDN, CDR2 FVKESK. With 0 bases removed from V and 5 bases from J, the gap between germline ends came to 13 bases. The CDR3 contains 15 residues. This sample is drawn from a study of T cells in narcolepsy. Generated by immunoSEQ multiplex PCR, the TCRdb table keeps only in-frame clones and is missing some. There are 27,000 or so clones in the sample; about four fifths occur only once, and 3% to 4% lies in the top ten. Input material: CD45RA- memory CD4+ T cells from PBMCs. The TCR comes from a human donor with narcolepsy. The rearrangement links TRBV14 to TRBJ1-2; tentative D call: TRBD1 (5 bases). The CDR3 loop reads CASSQDLAGFYGYTF. The CDR3 bases are TGTGCCAGCAGCCAAGATTTGGCAGGGTTTTATGGCTACACCTTC.